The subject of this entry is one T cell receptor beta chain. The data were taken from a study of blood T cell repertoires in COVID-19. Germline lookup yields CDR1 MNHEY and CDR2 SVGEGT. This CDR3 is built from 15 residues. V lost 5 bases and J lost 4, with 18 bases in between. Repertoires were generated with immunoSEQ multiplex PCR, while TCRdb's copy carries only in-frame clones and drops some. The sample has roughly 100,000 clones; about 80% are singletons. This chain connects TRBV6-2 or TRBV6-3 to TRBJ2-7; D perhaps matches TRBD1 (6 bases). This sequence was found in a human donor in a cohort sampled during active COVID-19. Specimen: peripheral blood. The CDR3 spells CASSRPPQGQYEQYF. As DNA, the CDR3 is TGTGCCAGCAGTCGACCCCCACAGGGCCAGTACGAGCAGTACTTC.